Listed here are 9 T cell receptor beta chains from one sample, sequenced in a study of glioma-infiltrating T cells. Using RNA template, CDR3s of TCR alpha and beta were amplified with iRepertoire arm-PCR. TCRdb re-called the multiplex PCR reads through MiXCR, storing one row per CDR3 protein. Of some 150,000 distinct CDR3 sequences in the sample, approximately 40% were seen once. Sequencing input: glioma tissue, nonneoplastic brain tissue, or PBMCs (not recorded which). Source of these receptors: a human donor with low-grade glioma or glioblastoma, undergoing nonglioma brain surgery, or in good health (not recorded which).

The chain employs TRBV28 and TRBJ2-3; 7 positions agree with TRBD2. J was trimmed by 1 base and V by 3 bases; bases with no gene match: 4. Germline CDR1 MDHEN, CDR2 SYDVKM. The CDR3 covers 15 residues. The CDR3 protein is CASSFFAGGTDTQYF. In DNA form, the CDR3 reads TGTGCCAGCAGTTTTTTTGCGGGGGGCACAGATACGCAGTATTTT.

This clonotype has a handful of counts. V and J are TRBV20-1 and TRBJ1-5; TRBD1 aligns across 11 bases. Germline CDR1 DFQATT, CDR2 SNEGSKA (reference sequence). With 3 bases clipped from V and 3 bases from J, the junction kept 4 bases outside the gene matches. This CDR3 has 15 residues. CDR3 bases: TGCAGTGCTAGCCGGGACAGGGGGACCAATCAGCCCCAGCATTTT. It translates to CSASRDRGTNQPQHF.

The gene calls are TRBV6-6 and TRBJ2-7; D may correspond to TRBD1 or TRBD2 (5 bases each). The CDR3 loop spans 15 amino acids. CDR1 and CDR2 from the germline V gene are MNHNY and SVGAGI (reference sequence). Trimming stripped 9 bases from V and 2 bases from J, with 20 bases between. CDR3 amino acids: CASSSSGAGTYEQYF. Here the CDR3 DNA reads TGTGCCAGTTCTTCGTCCGGGGCAGGGACCTACGAGCAGTACTTC.

This clonotype has only a few counts. This chain links TRBV6-6 with TRBJ2-1, with 12 bases matching TRBD2. V was pared by 2 bases and J by 15 bases, with 8 bases of the junction left unmatched. The V gene's germline CDR1 is MNHNY and CDR2 SVGAGI (reference sequence). This CDR3 spans 14 amino acids. CDR3 loop: CASSYNLAGGGTFF. DNA of the CDR3: TGTGCCAGCAGTTACAACCTAGCGGGAGGGGGGACGTTCTTC.

J is TRBJ1-3 and V is TRBV7-2; D not certain. CDR3 length equals 15 residues. The germline gives CDR1 SGHTA, CDR2 FQGNSA. The V end lost 1 base, the J end lost 0 bases, and 7 bases lay between the germline ends. Here the CDR3 reads CASSLDRNSGNTIYF. CDR3 bases: TGTGCCAGCAGCTTAGACCGCAACTCTGGAAACACCATATATTTT.

The table lists this clonotype with many counts. This chain joins TRBV6-1 and TRBJ2-3; D remains ambiguous. V was pared by 7 bases and J by 4 bases, with 9 bases between. Germline V gives CDR1 MNHNS, CDR2 SASEGT. The CDR3 sequence is 12 residues long. CDR3 coding DNA: TGTGCCAGCACCACCCCACCAGATACGCAGTATTTT. Translation gives CASTTPPDTQYF.

This chain links TRBV7-2 with TRBJ2-5; the match to TRBD2 covers 11 bases. Looked up from germline, CDR1 is SGHTA and CDR2 is FQGNSA. The CDR3 runs to 15 residues. With V trimmed by 7 bases and J by 5 bases, 9 bases remained unmatched. The CDR3 bases are TGTGCCAGCACCGATAGCGGGGGGGCCGGTGAGACCCAGTACTTC. The encoded protein is CASTDSGGAGETQYF.

This clonotype occurred a few times. The gene calls are TRBV15 and TRBJ2-7, with D possibly TRBD2 on 6 matching bases. In germline, CDR1 is LNHNV, CDR2 YYDKDF (reference sequence). V was cut by 0 bases and J by 7 bases, with 10 bases left in between. The CDR3 extends over 13 amino acids. CDR3 bases: TGTGCCACCAGCAGAGAGGACCGGGAGGAGCAGTACTTC. Translating it yields CATSREDREEQYF.

This clonotype was counted a few times. This chain uses TRBV10-2 with TRBJ2-5, with D perhaps TRBD2 (6 bases). V was clipped by 4 bases and J by 3 bases, with 9 bases between them. Germline V lookup: CDR1 WSHSY, CDR2 SAAADI. The CDR3 totals 13 residues. The CDR3 nucleotides are TGCGCCAGCAGTGTTCGGGGGAAAGAGACCCAGTACTTC. Amino acid sequence: CASSVRGKETQYF.